The 10 T cell receptor beta chains in this list originate from one sample, sequenced in a study of CD8 T cells in Susac syndrome (dated by TCRdb to the late 2010s). Library preparation employed the immunoSEQ multiplex PCR assay. RNA was extracted with the RNeasy kit and roughly 0.45 to 1 ug was reverse transcribed using random hexamers. TCRdb ran its own pipeline on the public reads, namely fastp trimming at Q25 and MiXCR clone calling, and kept in-frame beta chains. Rows matching on CDR3 protein sequence are summarized as one entry with the most common DNA and genes. The sample yields 100,000 to 150,000 distinct CDR3 sequences; approximately 94% were counted once. The leading ten clones occupy around 0.12% of the sample. Sequencing was done on a sample of CD4+ T cells from PBMCs. These receptors came from a human donor with multiple sclerosis.

The gene calls are TRBV27 and TRBJ2-5; the match to TRBD1 covers 7 bases. The V and J ends lost 4 bases and 5 bases, in that order; junction bases with no gene match: 10. This CDR3 is built from 15 residues. In germline, CDR1 is MNHEY, CDR2 SMNVEV (reference sequence). The CDR3 loop reads CASSSSDRVGETQYF. DNA for the CDR3: TGTGCCAGCAGTTCCTCCGACAGGGTGGGCGAGACCCAGTACTTC.

The chain carries TRBV18 and TRBJ2-1; a possible D gene is TRBD2 (6 bases). V lost 4 bases and J lost 4, with 14 bases in between. Germline values: CDR1 KGHSH, CDR2 LQKENI. This CDR3 is 15 amino acids long. The CDR3 reads CASSRSSAEYNEQFF. In DNA, the CDR3 is TGTGCCAGCTCACGATCTAGCGCTGAGTACAATGAGCAGTTCTTC.

The chain is built from TRBV7-2 and TRBJ2-7, with D perhaps matching TRBD1 (5 bases). Trimming removed 3 bases at V and 2 bases at J, with 26 bases between. Germline V gives CDR1 SGHTA, CDR2 FQGNSA. This CDR3 contains 19 residues. The DNA for the CDR3 is TGTGCCAGCAGCTTTACCCGAGGCAGGGCCCTAGGGATTACCTACGAGCAGTACTTC. Its translation: CASSFTRGRALGITYEQYF.

This clonotype was recorded once. V gene TRBV19 combines with J gene TRBJ2-5, with 9 bases aligning to TRBD2. The CDR3 contains 15 residues. Trimming removed 6 bases from V and 5 bases from J; junction bases left unmatched: 10. The V gene's germline CDR1 is LNHDA and CDR2 SQIVND (reference sequence). The CDR3 here is CASSREGLARETQYF. CDR3 coding DNA: TGTGCCAGTAGCCGGGAAGGACTAGCGAGGGAGACCCAGTACTTC.

The genes are TRBV5-4 and TRBJ1-5; D unclear. There are 14 residues in the CDR3. Germline V CDR1 and CDR2: SGHNT, YYREEE (reference sequence). Trimming shortened V by 3 bases and J by 4 bases, and 11 bases separated the two germline ends. CDR3 in amino acids: CASSSGGGNQPQHF. CDR3 nucleotide sequence: TGTGCCAGCAGCTCGGGAGGCGGGAATCAGCCCCAGCATTTT.

The table lists this clonotype with a few counts. The chain has TRBV25-1 and TRBJ1-1; a possible D gene is TRBD1 (5 bases). CDR3 length: 13 residues. V lost 6 bases to trimming and J lost 3 bases, with 11 bases between them. Germline V gene data show CDR1 as MGHDK and CDR2 as SYGVNS. CDR3 coding DNA: TGTGCCAGCAGCTGGGGCCGAGACACTGAAGCTTTCTTT. The encoded protein is CASSWGRDTEAFF. Full variable domain (outside the CDR3, taken from reference TRBV25-1 and TRBJ1-1): EADIYQTPRYLVIGTGKKITLECSQTMGHDKMYWYQQDPGMELHLIHYSYGVNSTEKGDLSSESTVSRIRTEHFPLTLESARPSHTSQYLCASSWGRDTEAFFGQGTRLTVV.

The chain links TRBV10-3 to TRBJ2-1; TRBD1 matches at 11 bases. V lost 11 bases and J lost 9; bases outside the gene matches: 12. CDR3 length: 14 residues. The germline V gene has CDR1 ENHRY and CDR2 SYGVKD. The CDR3 DNA sequence: TGTGCCTCCAGATGGACAGGGGGCAACGGTGAGCAGTTCTTC. It encodes CASRWTGGNGEQFF.

The rearrangement links TRBV6-5 to TRBJ1-2; D is ambiguous. V lost 0 bases, J lost 7 bases, and 12 bases lay in between. The germline V gene encodes CDR1 MNHEY and CDR2 SVGAGI. The CDR3 runs to 14 residues. CDR3 sequence reads: CASSYSNGWIGYTF. CDR3 bases: TGTGCCAGCAGTTACTCAAACGGCTGGATTGGCTACACCTTC.

The chain is built from TRBV7-9 and TRBJ2-5, with 11 bases identical to TRBD1. V dropped 5 bases and J dropped 5; count of bases not matched to a gene: 7. Per germline, CDR1 SEHNR and CDR2 FQNEAQ (reference sequence). There are 15 residues in the CDR3. The CDR3 nucleotides read TGTGCCAGCAGCCAAGGACAGGGGGCAGGGGAGACCCAGTACTTC. This gives the protein CASSQGQGAGETQYF.

The chain uses TRBV5-6 and TRBJ2-1; D is ambiguous. The CDR3 length is 12 residues. The V end lost 0 bases, the J end lost 6 bases, and 4 bases lay between the germline ends. Germline-derived CDR1 and CDR2 are SGHDT and YYEEEE. The CDR3 here is CASSLASNEQFF. Here the CDR3 DNA reads TGTGCCAGCAGCTTGGCCAGCAATGAGCAGTTCTTC.